This T cell receptor (beta chain) comes out of a study of long-term antiretroviral therapy in people with HIV. Every donor contributed at least one pre-ART and at least two post-ART PBMC samples. The CDR3 sequence is 15 residues long. V lost 4 bases to trimming and J lost 1 base; unmatched junction nucleotides: 5. Germline CDR1 and CDR2: SSHAT and FNYEAQ (reference sequence). The libraries were made with immunoSEQ v3.0 at survey level. Here immunoSEQ multiplex PCR was the method, and the copy in TCRdb shows in-frame clones only, minus some. The sample holds more than 20,000 clones, 86% seen once. The starting material was unsorted PBMCs, obtained 1.9 years after starting antiretroviral therapy. The TCR sequence derives from a woman aged 25 to 39 with HIV. This chain joins TRBV7-7 and TRBJ2-5, with 8 nucleotides matching TRBD2. The CDR3 DNA is TGTGCCAGCAGCTCGAGCGGGGGCACCCAAGAGACCCAGTACTTC. It encodes CASSSSGGTQETQYF.